Only a few counts were recorded for the clone carrying this T cell receptor beta chain. Its target is unknown. The data originate from a study of human T cells and chemical hapten exposure. Study at large: Alopecia areata, totalis and universalis patients, mostly female, were included.

Individual cDNA molecules in this library carried unique molecular identifiers. In TCRdb, the RACE reads were re-called with MiXCR into one record per CDR3 protein. Here the sample spans 150,000 to 200,000 distinct CDR3 sequences, under 30% being singletons. Time point defined: patch test 3, about 24 weeks after DPC sensitization. Treatment specified: therapeutic diphenylcyclopropenone sensitization with weekly scalp DPC. The study's findings and limits: There was no change with DPC sensitization in TCRs above 1 in 1000 frequency.

The clonotype was recovered from a woman aged 35 to 49 with alopecia areata. Some clones in this sample may be carry-over from other donors' samples. This sample comprised whole blood, obtained in connection with sensitization to the hapten diphenylcyclopropenone (DPC).

CDR3 residues: CASSVGAVPLGAYNEQFF. In DNA, the CDR3 is TGTGCCAGCAGCGTAGGTGCAGTACCCCTGGGCGCCTACAATGAGCAGTTCTTC. V usage is TRBV9 and J usage is TRBJ2-1; no clear D gene. V was pared by 0 bases and J by 2 bases, with 18 bases between. The CDR3 covers 18 residues. Germline V CDR1 and CDR2: SGDLS, YYNGEE. The full variable domain, rest sourced from reference TRBV9 and TRBJ2-1, is DSGVTQTPKHLITATGQRVTLRCSPRSGDLSVYWYQQSLDQGLQFLIQYYNGEERAKGNILERFSAQQFPDLHSELNLSSLELGDSALYFCASSVGAVPLGAYNEQFFGPGTRLTVL.